This T cell receptor beta chain stems from a study of regulatory T cells in long-lasting Graves disease. Arm-PCR of CDR3 regions with iRepertoire HTBI primers generated TCR beta libraries. Each CDR3 protein is one row after TCRdb ran MiXCR on the multiplex PCR reads. The sample contains some 350,000 distinct CDR3 sequences, about 16% of which appear only once. In germline, CDR1 is MNHEY, CDR2 SMNVEV (reference sequence). J lost 7 bases, V lost 5 bases, and 6 bases had no gene match. The CDR3 runs 14 residues. Time point: newly diagnosed GD, antithyroid drugs for less than 3 months. Researchers made the TCR library from RNA that was extracted from PBMCs. A further study also used this sample, focusing on T cells in Graves' hyperthyroidism and ophthalmopathy. According to that study: Stable hyperthyroidism was told apart from ophthalmopathy by a model built on 13 V-J features. Onset of ophthalmopathy came a median 6.5 months after the model predicted it.

The chain links TRBV27 to TRBJ2-2; TRBD2 agrees at 8 bases. This TCR was recovered from a woman aged 18-29 years with Graves disease. The sample in question was peripheral blood mononuclear cells (PBMCs), obtained at new diagnosis, from a patient treated with antithyroid drugs. The CDR3 protein is CASSPGRAGGELFF. CDR3 nucleotide sequence: TGTGCCAGCAGTCCCGGGAGGGCCGGCGGGGAGCTGTTTTTT.